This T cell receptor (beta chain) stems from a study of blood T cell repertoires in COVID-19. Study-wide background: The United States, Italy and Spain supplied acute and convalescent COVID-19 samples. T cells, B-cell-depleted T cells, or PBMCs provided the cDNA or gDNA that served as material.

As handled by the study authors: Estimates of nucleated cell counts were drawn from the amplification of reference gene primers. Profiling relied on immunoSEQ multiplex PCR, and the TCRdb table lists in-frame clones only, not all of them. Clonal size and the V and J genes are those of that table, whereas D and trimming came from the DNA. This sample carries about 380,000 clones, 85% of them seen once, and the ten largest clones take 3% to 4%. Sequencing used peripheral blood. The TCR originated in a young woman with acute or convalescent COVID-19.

The CDR3 loop is CASSLMGRPNYGYTF. Here the CDR3 DNA reads TGTGCCAGCAGTTTAATGGGCAGGCCAAACTATGGCTACACCTTC. This chain joins TRBV28 and TRBJ1-2, with D unclear. Trimming cost V 2 bases and J 2 bases, with 12 bases left between them. The CDR3 runs to 15 residues. Germline CDR1 MDHEN, CDR2 SYDVKM.